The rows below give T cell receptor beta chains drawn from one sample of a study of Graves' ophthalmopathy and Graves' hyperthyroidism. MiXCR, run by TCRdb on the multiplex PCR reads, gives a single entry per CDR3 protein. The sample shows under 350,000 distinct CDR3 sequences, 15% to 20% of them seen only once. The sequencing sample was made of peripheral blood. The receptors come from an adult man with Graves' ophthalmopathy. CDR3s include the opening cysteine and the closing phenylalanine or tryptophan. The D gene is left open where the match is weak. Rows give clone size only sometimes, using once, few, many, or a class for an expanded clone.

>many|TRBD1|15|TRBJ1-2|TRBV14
TGTGCCAGCAGCCAAGATGGGACAGTAGTGTATGGCTACACCTTC
CASSQDGTVVYGYTF
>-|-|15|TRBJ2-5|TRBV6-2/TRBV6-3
TGTGCCAGCAGTTACGGTAGGAGGGAGTGGGAGACCCAGTACTTC
CASSYGRREWETQYF
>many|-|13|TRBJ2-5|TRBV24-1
TGTGCCACCAGTGACGGACAGCCGCAGACCCAGTACTTC
CATSDGQPQTQYF
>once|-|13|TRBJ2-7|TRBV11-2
TGTGCCAGCAGCTCCTACTCTCCCAACGAGCAGTACTTC
CASSSYSPNEQYF
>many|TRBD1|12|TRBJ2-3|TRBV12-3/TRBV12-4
TGTGCCAGTGGGACAGGGACAGATACGCAGTATTTT
CASGTGTDTQYF
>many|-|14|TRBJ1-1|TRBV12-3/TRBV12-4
TGTGCCAGCAGCCCGACAGGAAGGAACACTGAAGCTTTCTTT
CASSPTGRNTEAFF
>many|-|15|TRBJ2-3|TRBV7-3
TGTGCCAGCAGCCCCGGGAGCGGAGGGGCAGATACGCAGTATTTT
CASSPGSGGADTQYF
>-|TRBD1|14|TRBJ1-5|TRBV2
TGTGCCAGCAGTACCGAGACAGGGGGTCAGCCCCAGCATTTT
CASSTETGGQPQHF
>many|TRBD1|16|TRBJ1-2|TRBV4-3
TGCGCCAGCAGCCAAGATCCAACAGGGGGGGACTATGGCTACACCTTC
CASSQDPTGGDYGYTF
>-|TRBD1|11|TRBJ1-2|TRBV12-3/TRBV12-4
TGTGCCAGCAGTTTTCGGACAGGCCCGACCTTC
CASSFRTGPTF
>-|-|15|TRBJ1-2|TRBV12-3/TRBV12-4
TGTGCCAGCAGTTCGGGCGACAACCCTGGCTATGGCTACACCTTC
CASSSGDNPGYGYTF
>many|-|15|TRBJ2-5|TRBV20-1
TGCAGTGCTAGAGATTACCCGGGAACGATAGAGACCCAGTACTTC
CSARDYPGTIETQYF
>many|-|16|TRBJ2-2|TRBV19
TGTGCCAGTAGTATAGTCCCAAGGACAGCCACCGGGGAGCTGTTTTTT
CASSIVPRTATGELFF
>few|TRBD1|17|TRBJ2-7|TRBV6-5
TGTGCCAGCAGGTACACCGGGACAGGGTTCTTGTCCTACGAGCAGTACTTC
CASRYTGTGFLSYEQYF
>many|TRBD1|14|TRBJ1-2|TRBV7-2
TGTGCCAGCAGCAAGATCCGGGACAGCTCTGGCTACACCTTC
CASSKIRDSSGYTF
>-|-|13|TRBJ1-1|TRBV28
TGTGCCAGCAATGCAGGGAGGAACACTGAAGCTTTCTTT
CASNAGRNTEAFF
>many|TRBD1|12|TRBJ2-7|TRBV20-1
TGCAGTGGTCAAGGGGGCCAGATCGAGCAGTACTTC
CSGQGGQIEQYF
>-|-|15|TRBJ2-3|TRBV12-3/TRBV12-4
TGTGCCAGCAGTTTTGCCGGGACCGAACAAGATACGCAGTATTTT
CASSFAGTEQDTQYF
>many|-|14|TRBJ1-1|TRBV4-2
TGTGCCAGCAGCCAAGAAACCTTCGACACTGAAGCTTTCTTT
CASSQETFDTEAFF
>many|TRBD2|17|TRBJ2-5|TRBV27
TGTGCCAGCAGTCCGGGACTAGCGGGGGCCAGCCAAGAGACCCAGTACTTC
CASSPGLAGASQETQYF
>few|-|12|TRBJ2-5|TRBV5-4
TGTGCCAGCGGCAGGTTCCAAGAGACCCAGTACTTC
CASGRFQETQYF
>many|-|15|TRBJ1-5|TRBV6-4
TGTGCCAGCAGCGACGGACTGGGGAGCAATCAGCCCCAGCATTTT
CASSDGLGSNQPQHF
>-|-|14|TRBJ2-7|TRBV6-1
TGTGCCAGCAGGCGCGGACAGCAAACCTACGAGCAGTACTTC
CASRRGQQTYEQYF
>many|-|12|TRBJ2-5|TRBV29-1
TGCAGCGTTGGCGTGGGCCAAGAGACCCAGTACTTC
CSVGVGQETQYF
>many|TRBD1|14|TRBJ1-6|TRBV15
TGTGCCACCGGCTCGACAGGGAGGAATTCACCCCTCCACTTT
CATGSTGRNSPLHF
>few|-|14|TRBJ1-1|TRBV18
TGTGCCAGCTCACCACCATTAGGGGCTACTGAAGCTTTCTTT
CASSPPLGATEAFF
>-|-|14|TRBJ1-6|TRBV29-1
TGCAGCGTTGAACTACTGCACGGCAATTCACCCCTCCACTTT
CSVELLHGNSPLHF
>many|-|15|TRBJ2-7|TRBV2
TGTGCCAGCAGTGAGTCTCTCAGCGACTCCTACGAGCAGTACTTC
CASSESLSDSYEQYF
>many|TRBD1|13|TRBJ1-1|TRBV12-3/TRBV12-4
TGTGCCAGCAGTTTAGGGACAGGGGCTGAAGCTTTCTTT
CASSLGTGAEAFF
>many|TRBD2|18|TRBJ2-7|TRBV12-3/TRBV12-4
TGTGCCAGCACCGCCGCCGGGGCCGTCGGGAGGGCCCCGTACGAGCAGTACTTC
CASTAAGAVGRAPYEQYF
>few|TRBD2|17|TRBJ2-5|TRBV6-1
TGTGCCAGCCACCGACTAGCGGGAGGGCTCGTACAAGAGACCCAGTACTTC
CASHRLAGGLVQETQYF
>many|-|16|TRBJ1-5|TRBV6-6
TGTGCCAGCAGACGAAAAGGGGGGGTAGGCAATCAGCCCCAGCATTTT
CASRRKGGVGNQPQHF
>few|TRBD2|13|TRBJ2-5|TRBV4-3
TGCGCCAGCAGCGCCCGGCGGGGGGCCCCCTTAGGGTTC
CASSARRGAPLGF
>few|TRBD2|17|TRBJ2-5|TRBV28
TGTGCCAGCAGTACAGGGGCCTCTAGCGGGGGCGAAGAGACCCAGTACTTC
CASSTGASSGGEETQYF
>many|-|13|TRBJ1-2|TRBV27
TGTGCCAGCAGTTTAAATCATCGCTATGGCTACACCTTC
CASSLNHRYGYTF
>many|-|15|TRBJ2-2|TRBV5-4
TGTGCCAGCAGCGGGGGACGGGGGAACACCGGGGAGCTGTTTTTT
CASSGGRGNTGELFF
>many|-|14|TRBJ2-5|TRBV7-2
TGTGCCAGCAGCTTAGCGATCGGGGAGGAGACCCAGTACTTC
CASSLAIGEETQYF
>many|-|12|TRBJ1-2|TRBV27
TGTGCCAGCAGTGGGGCCCCCAATGGCTACACCTTC
CASSGAPNGYTF
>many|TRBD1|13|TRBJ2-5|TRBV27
TGTGCCAGCGCGACAGGGGGGGTCGAGACCCAGTACTTC
CASATGGVETQYF
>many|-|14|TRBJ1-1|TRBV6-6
TGTGCCAGCAGAAAACGCCAAGTGAACACTGAAGCTTTCTTT
CASRKRQVNTEAFF
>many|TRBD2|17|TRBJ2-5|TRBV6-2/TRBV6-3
TGTGCCAGCAGTTTGGGGAAGGGACTAGCGGGACGAGAGACCCAGTACTTC
CASSLGKGLAGRETQYF
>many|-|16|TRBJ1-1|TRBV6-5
TGTGCCAGCAGTCGTGATAAATTAGTACGTTCTCAAGGGGCTTTCTTT
CASSRDKLVRSQGAFF